Sequencing of this T cell receptor (beta chain) was carried out in a study of blood T cell repertoires in COVID-19. With 6 bases clipped from V and 2 bases from J, the junction kept 1 base outside the gene matches. CDR3 length: 13 amino acids. Germline CDR1 ENHRY, CDR2 SYGVKD. Clones were sequenced by immunoSEQ multiplex PCR, and TCRdb holds only the in-frame ones, with some missing. Of 180,000 or so clones in the sample, 84% were seen once. Sequences were obtained from peripheral blood. The rearrangement joins TRBV10-3 to TRBJ2-1, with TRBD2 matching over 7 bases. The receptor was isolated from a woman between 65 and 79 years old with COVID-19, enrolled during active disease. CDR3 coding DNA: TGTGCCATCAGGGGGGGGACCTACAATGAGCAGTTCTTC. Translation: CAIRGGTYNEQFF.